These 9 T cell receptor beta chains came from one sample sequenced in a study of human T cells and chemical hapten exposure. The time point here: patch test 3, about 24 weeks after DPC sensitization. Treatment of the sample: therapeutic diphenylcyclopropenone sensitization with weekly scalp DPC. MiXCR, run by TCRdb on the RACE reads, gives a single entry per CDR3 protein. The table has approximately 160,000 distinct CDR3 sequences, approximately 30% seen once; the top ten hold approximately 2.3%. The sample in question was whole blood, obtained in connection with sensitization to the hapten diphenylcyclopropenone (DPC). These receptors all stem from a woman between 18 and 29 years old with alopecia areata. Some clones in this sample may be carry-over from other donors' samples.

The V gene is TRBV4-1, the J gene TRBJ1-5, with 7 positions matching TRBD1. The CDR3 runs 15 residues. V shed 3 bases, J shed 5 bases, and the junction held 7 bases outside the gene matches. The germline CDR1 and CDR2 sequences are MGHRA and YSYEKL. DNA of the CDR3: TGCGCCAGCAGCCATTCGACAGGGTGGGATCAGCCCCAGCATTTT. Translation: CASSHSTGWDQPQHF.

In this sample, this clonotype turned up a few times. The CDR3 is CSTSGTTNEKLFF. The DNA for the CDR3 is TGCAGCACTTCGGGGACAACTAATGAAAAACTGTTTTTT. The chain employs TRBV29-1 and TRBJ1-4; no definite D call. The V and J ends lost 8 bases and 0 bases respectively, with 10 bases between them. The CDR3 runs 13 residues. Germline V CDR1 and CDR2: SQVTM, ANQGSEA.

This clonotype was observed a handful of times. The CDR3 loop is CSARIMGPPPIREKLFF. CDR3 coding DNA: TGCAGTGCTAGAATTATGGGGCCTCCCCCTATCCGGGAAAAACTGTTTTTT. V and J are TRBV20-1 and TRBJ1-4; TRBD1 might be the D (5 bases). Deletions cut 2 bases from V and 8 bases from J, with 24 bases between. The CDR3 has 17 amino acids. CDR1 is DFQATT and CDR2 is SNEGSKA in the germline V gene (reference sequence).

The chain couples TRBV7-8 to TRBJ2-7; D not resolved. Germline V gene sequence: CDR1 SGHVS, CDR2 FQNEAQ. The CDR3 length is 15 residues. Trimming took 1 base from V and 0 from J, leaving 10 bases between them. The CDR3: CASSLVPGSSYEQYF. CDR3 nucleotides: TGTGCCAGCAGCTTAGTACCCGGAAGCTCCTACGAGCAGTACTTC.

There are a few counts of this clonotype. The V and J genes are TRBV9 and TRBJ1-2, with D maybe TRBD1 (6 bases). The ends were cut back, 6 bases at V and 4 bases at J, with 16 bases in the middle. This CDR3 comprises 14 residues. In germline, CDR1 is SGDLS, CDR2 YYNGEE. The CDR3 nucleotides read TGTGCCAGCACCCAGGACAGCCCCAGCTATGGCTACACCTTC. This sequence encodes CASTQDSPSYGYTF.

As DNA, the CDR3 is TGTGCCACCAGCAGCCCAAAGGGCTACACCTTC. Its translation: CATSSPKGYTF. The V gene is TRBV15, the J gene TRBJ1-2; unclear D gene. The V gene lost 3 bases and the J gene lost 8 bases, with 7 bases spanning the gap. CDR1 and CDR2 from the germline V gene are LNHNV and YYDKDF (reference sequence). This CDR3 has 11 amino acids.

The J gene is TRBJ2-5, the V gene TRBV7-2, with D perhaps TRBD2 (6 bases). The CDR3 is 12 amino acids. CDR1 and CDR2 from the germline V gene are SGHTA and FQGNSA. V was shortened by 5 bases and J by 10 bases, with 14 bases between the two germline ends. The CDR3 loop is CASSPTRRDQYF. CDR3 DNA sequence: TGTGCCAGCAGCCCGACTAGGAGGGACCAGTACTTC.

This clonotype was observed a handful of times. V gene TRBV7-2 combines with J gene TRBJ2-5; the D is unclear. CDR1 is SGHTA, CDR2 FQGNSA, per germline. Trimming shortened V by 7 bases and J by 1 base, and 13 bases separated the two germline ends. This CDR3 region has 14 residues. CDR3 residues: CASTHYMAQETQYF. The CDR3 coding sequence is TGTGCCAGCACCCATTACATGGCCCAAGAGACCCAGTACTTC.

This clonotype appeared a few times. The V gene is TRBV20-1, the J gene TRBJ1-5; 10 bases agree with TRBD1. Germline-derived CDR1 and CDR2 are DFQATT and SNEGSKA (reference sequence). J gave up 6 bases and V 6 bases, and 5 bases lay outside the gene matches. The CDR3 sequence is 13 residues long. DNA of the CDR3: TGCAGTGCCACAGGACAGGGGGGTCAGCCCCAGCATTTT. Its translation: CSATGQGGQPQHF.